These T cell receptor beta chains were read from a single sample in a study of blood T cell repertoires in COVID-19. Clones were sequenced by immunoSEQ multiplex PCR, and TCRdb holds only the in-frame ones, with some missing. The sample carries under 200,000 clones, roughly 91% recorded once. Material: peripheral blood. These TCRs come from a man between 18 and 29 years old with acute or convalescent COVID-19. CDR3s include the opening cysteine and the closing phenylalanine or tryptophan. A D gene is named only where the DNA matches it firmly. Size tells how often a clone was seen (once, few, many) or the class of an expanded clone, and some rows leave it out.

size | J | D | V | DNA | CDR3
. | TRBJ1-6 | . | TRBV10-2 | TGCGCCAGCAGTGAGGGCGTCGGAGGGCATTCACCCCTCCACTTT | CASSEGVGGHSPLHF
. | TRBJ1-6 | . | TRBV5-1 | TGCGCCAGCAGCTTGGGGACAGTGATAAATTCACCCCTCCACTTT | CASSLGTVINSPLHF
. | TRBJ2-3 | TRBD2 | TRBV19 | TGTGCCAGTAGTATCGGGGGGGATGGGAGCACAGATACGCAGTATTTT | CASSIGGDGSTDTQYF
. | TRBJ1-1 | . | TRBV12-3/TRBV12-4 | TGTGCCAGCAGTTATCGGGGATCTGAAGCTTTCTTT | CASSYRGSEAFF
. | TRBJ1-1 | TRBD1 | TRBV24-1 | TGTGCCACCAGTGATTTTGACAGGGGCGAAACTTTCTTT | CATSDFDRGETFF
. | TRBJ2-2 | . | TRBV14 | TGTGCCAGCAGCCTCTGGAACACCGGGGAGCTGTTTTTT | CASSLWNTGELFF
once | TRBJ1-5 | . | TRBV24-1 | TGTGCCACCGCGGAGAACAATCAGCCCCAGCATTTT | CATAENNQPQHF
. | TRBJ1-1 | . | TRBV14 | TGTGCCAGCAGCCAAACCTTAGGGGGTGAAGCTTTCTTT | CASSQTLGGEAFF
. | TRBJ1-5 | . | TRBV6-5 | TGTGCCACCCCCGAAGGTGGGGCTCAGCCCCAGCATTTT | CATPEGGAQPQHF
. | TRBJ2-5 | TRBD1 | TRBV7-9 | TGTGCCAGCAACGCCGACAGGGCCCAAGAGACCCAGTACTTC | CASNADRAQETQYF
. | TRBJ2-1 | . | TRBV5-4 | TGTGCCAGCAGCCGCGACTCCTTCTCCTACAATGAGCAGTTCTTC | CASSRDSFSYNEQFF
. | TRBJ1-1 | TRBD1 | TRBV6-5 | TGTGCCAGCAGTCACCCCGGGACAGGGAGGGCTTTCTTT | CASSHPGTGRAFF
. | TRBJ1-2 | TRBD1 | TRBV27 | TGTGCCAGCAGTTCCTTGGGACAGGGTATTAACTATGGCTACACCTTC | CASSSLGQGINYGYTF
. | TRBJ1-1 | TRBD1 | TRBV18 | TGTGCCAGCTTCGGGGACAGGGGGAACACTGAAGCTTTCTTT | CASFGDRGNTEAFF
. | TRBJ2-5 | . | TRBV28 | TGTGCCAGCAGTTTTCAGGGGACCAAATCAGAGACCCAGTACTTC | CASSFQGTKSETQYF
. | TRBJ1-1 | TRBD1 | TRBV2 | TGTGCCAGCAGTGCCGGGACAGGGGGCATCGCTGAAGCTTTCTTT | CASSAGTGGIAEAFF
. | TRBJ1-2 | TRBD1 | TRBV5-6 | TGTGCCAGCAGCTCCGGGACAGGGGGCTTTCGTGGCTACACCTTC | CASSSGTGGFRGYTF
. | TRBJ1-1 | . | TRBV18 | TGTGCCAGCTCACCACAGCAAGGGGCCACGAACACTGAAGCTTTCTTT | CASSPQQGATNTEAFF
. | TRBJ2-1 | . | TRBV27 | TGTGCCAGCAGTTTATCGACGGGGAGCTCCTACAATGAGCAGTTCTTC | CASSLSTGSSYNEQFF
. | TRBJ1-5 | . | TRBV28 | TGTGCCAGCAGTTTATTGGGGGGGGTTTTAAGCAATCAGCCCCAGCATTTT | CASSLLGGVLSNQPQHF
. | TRBJ1-5 | . | TRBV30 | TGTGCCTGGAGTGGGCAGGGGAATCAGCCCCAGCATTTT | CAWSGQGNQPQHF
. | TRBJ2-3 | TRBD2 | TRBV6-5 | TGTGCCAGCAGTTTACTAGCGGGAGGAGGCACAGATACGCAGTATTTT | CASSLLAGGGTDTQYF
. | TRBJ1-2 | TRBD1 | TRBV7-8 | TGTGCCAGCAGCTTTGTCACAGGGGAGTTATTTAACTATGGCTACACCTTC | CASSFVTGELFNYGYTF
. | TRBJ1-5 | . | TRBV23-1 | TGCGCCAGCAGCCGAGATCCACGGGTGGAGTTTAGCAATCAGCCCCAGCATTTT | CASSRDPRVEFSNQPQHF
. | TRBJ2-7 | TRBD2 | TRBV3-1/TRBV3-2 | TGTGCCAGCAGCCAAGGGACTAGCGGGAGGAACGAGCAGTACTTC | CASSQGTSGRNEQYF
. | TRBJ1-4 | TRBD1 | TRBV24-1 | TGTGCCACCAGTGCAGGACAGGGGGTAGTAGCAACTAATGAAAAACTGTTTTTT | CATSAGQGVVATNEKLFF
. | TRBJ1-1 | . | TRBV10-2 | TGCGCCAGCAGCCGAGGAGAATCTGAAGCTTTCTTT | CASSRGESEAFF
. | TRBJ1-2 | . | TRBV5-6 | TGTGCCAGCAGCTTCTATGGGGACACTAACTATGGCTACACCTTC | CASSFYGDTNYGYTF
. | TRBJ1-1 | . | TRBV5-6 | TGTGCCAGCGGAACCGGGTTTAACACTGAAGCTTTCTTT | CASGTGFNTEAFF
. | TRBJ1-1 | TRBD1 | TRBV9 | TGTGCCAGCAGCGTGGCGGGACAGGGGTATGTGGGGACTGAAGCTTTCTTT | CASSVAGQGYVGTEAFF
. | TRBJ2-5 | . | TRBV12-5 | TGTGCTAGTGCCTCAGACAGAAACCAAGAGACCCAGTACTTC | CASASDRNQETQYF
. | TRBJ1-1 | . | TRBV6-2/TRBV6-3 | TGTGCCAGCAGTTCCGCGGGCGTTGGAAACACTGAAGCTTTCTTT | CASSSAGVGNTEAFF
. | TRBJ2-3 | . | TRBV18 | TGTGCCAGCTCACCGAGAGGTCGGTCAGATACGCAGTATTTT | CASSPRGRSDTQYF
. | TRBJ1-1 | . | TRBV6-5 | TGTGCCAGCAGTTACTCTAGGGAGGGCACTGAAGCTTTCTTT | CASSYSREGTEAFF
. | TRBJ1-1 | . | TRBV3-1/TRBV3-2 | TGTGCCAGCAGCGGACGGGAGTCGAACACTGAAGCTTTCTTT | CASSGRESNTEAFF